Listed here are 24 T cell receptor beta chains from one sample, sequenced in a study of blood T cell repertoires in COVID-19. Assay used: immunoSEQ multiplex PCR; TCRdb lists only in-frame clones, some missing. The sample holds roughly 260,000 clones, 88% seen once. The specimen was peripheral blood. The receptors were gathered from a woman aged 25 to 45 with COVID-19, enrolled during active disease.

This clone appeared once. This sequence joins TRBV11-2 and TRBJ2-7; D perhaps matches TRBD1 (6 bases). Germline lookup yields CDR1 SGHAT and CDR2 FQNNGV. V was pared by 2 bases and J by 3 bases, with 11 bases between. The CDR3 has 14 amino acids. CDR3 DNA sequence: TGTGCCAGCAGCTTAACAGGGAACTTCTACGAGCAGTACTTC. As protein: CASSLTGNFYEQYF.

This clone was picked up one time. This chain links TRBV18 with TRBJ1-4; 7 bases fit TRBD1. Trimming at V came to 6 bases and at J to 7 bases, leaving 8 bases not matched to a gene. Germline V lookup: CDR1 KGHSH, CDR2 LQKENI. The CDR3 has 14 amino acids. The CDR3 sequence: CASSYIQGREKLFF. The CDR3 DNA is TGTGCCAGCTCGTATATACAGGGGCGTGAAAAACTGTTTTTT.

V is TRBV7-9 and J is TRBJ1-5; D is perhaps TRBD1 (5 bases). This CDR3 spans 12 amino acids. Deletions cut 5 bases from V and 10 bases from J, with 12 bases between. Germline CDR1 is SEHNR and CDR2 is FQNEAQ (reference sequence). The DNA for the CDR3 is TGTGCCAGCAGCGCAGACAGTCGTCCCCAGCATTTT. Amino acid sequence: CASSADSRPQHF.

This clone was counted between two and nine times. The CDR3 DNA reads TGTGCCAGAAGAGAGACGGGTGAGCTCACAGATACGCAGTATTTT. The encoded protein is CARRETGELTDTQYF. V and J are TRBV21-1 and TRBJ2-3; TRBD2 is the table's D call and was not checked against the DNA. TRBV21-1 is described as a pseudogene. The CDR3 is made up of 15 amino acids.

This sequence joins TRBV7-8 and TRBJ2-1, with D tentatively TRBD2 (5 bases). The CDR3 is 14 amino acids. CDR1 SGHVS and CDR2 FQNEAQ come from the germline V gene. Trimming removed 2 bases from V and 6 bases from J, with 11 bases in between. The CDR3 nucleotides are TGTGCCAGCAGCTTATTCGGACTTCTCAATGAGCAGTTCTTC. Translation: CASSLFGLLNEQFF.

This sequence joins TRBV15 and TRBJ2-7; 13 bases agree with TRBD2. CDR3 length equals 16 residues. Trimming removed 1 base from V and 7 bases from J; junction bases left unmatched: 7. Germline CDR1 and CDR2: LNHNV and YYDKDF (reference sequence). CDR3 loop: CATSRAVTGLAGEQYF. In DNA, the CDR3 is TGTGCCACCAGCAGAGCTGTGACGGGACTAGCGGGGGAGCAGTACTTC.

The chain uses TRBV11-1 and TRBJ2-2; maybe TRBD1 (6 bases). Trimming left V 11 bases short and J 7 bases short, with 14 bases between. Germline CDR1 is SGHAT and CDR2 is FQDESV (reference sequence). The length of the CDR3 is 12 residues. The CDR3 sequence: CAGAGDRGELFF. The CDR3 coding sequence is TGTGCCGGGGCAGGGGACCGCGGGGAGCTGTTTTTT.

This chain connects TRBV5-6 to TRBJ1-2; D ambiguous. Germline V gene data show CDR1 as SGHDT and CDR2 as YYEEEE. Trimming took off 2 bases at V and 6 bases at J, with 8 bases between the two ends. The length of the CDR3 is 12 residues. The CDR3 spells CASSFGMDGYTF. The CDR3 coding sequence is TGTGCCAGCAGCTTCGGTATGGATGGCTACACCTTC.

As to this clone: This sample includes further DNA sequences coding for the same CDR3. The chain joins TRBV5-1 to TRBJ1-1; 7 bases map to TRBD1. Trimming at V came to 0 bases and at J to 1 base, leaving 0 bases not matched to a gene. Germline CDR1 reads SGHRS; CDR2 reads YFSETQ. The CDR3 sequence is 14 residues long. The CDR3 DNA reads as TGCGCCAGCAGCTTGGGGACAGGGAACACTGAAGCTTTCTTT. Translated: CASSLGTGNTEAFF. The variable domain in full, completed from reference TRBV5-1 and TRBJ1-1, reads KAGVTQTPRYLIKTRGQQVTLSCSPISGHRSVSWYQQTPGQGLQFLFEYFSETQRNKGNFPGRFSGRQFSNSRSEMNVSTLELGDSALYLCASSLGTGNTEAFFGQGTRLTVV.

This chain joins TRBV6-6 and TRBJ2-2, with D possibly matching TRBD1 (6 bases). This CDR3 is 14 amino acids long. The germline V gene has CDR1 MNHNY and CDR2 SVGAGI (reference sequence). V shed 6 bases and J shed 5 bases, with 13 bases lying between them. The CDR3 DNA reads TGTGCCAGCAGCCGGACAGACAGGACCGGGGAGCTGTTTTTT. Its translation is CASSRTDRTGELFF.

This chain connects TRBV7-6 to TRBJ2-3; possibly TRBD2 for D (5 bases). This CDR3 comprises 15 residues. With 1 base removed from V and 0 bases from J, the gap between germline ends came to 8 bases. Germline CDR1 is SGHVS and CDR2 is FNYEAQ. CDR3 nucleotide sequence: TGTGCCAGCAGCTTAGGACGGACTAGCACAGATACGCAGTATTTT. Translated: CASSLGRTSTDTQYF.

This chain uses TRBV7-9 with TRBJ1-3; D is uncertain. The CDR3 has 14 amino acids. The ends were cut back, 1 base at V and 4 bases at J, with 8 bases in the middle. CDR1 and CDR2 from the germline V gene are SEHNR and FQNEAQ (reference sequence). CDR3 bases: TGTGCCAGCAGCTTAGGGCTTGCAGGAAACACCATATATTTT. It codes for CASSLGLAGNTIYF.

This rearrangement joins TRBV5-4 to TRBJ2-1; tentatively, D is TRBD2 (5 bases). Between the trimmed V and J ends, which lost 0 bases and 4 bases, there was a span of 11 bases. The CDR3 sequence is 15 residues long. Germline values: CDR1 SGHNT, CDR2 YYREEE (reference sequence). CDR3 sequence (DNA): TGTGCCAGCAGCTTGGGAGGGAGTTTATACAATGAGCAGTTCTTC. This codes for CASSLGGSLYNEQFF.

In this sample, this clone turned up once. This chain links TRBV14 with TRBJ2-3; 7 bases map to TRBD2. V shed 4 bases, J shed 0 bases, and the junction held 7 bases outside the gene matches. The germline gives CDR1 SGHDN, CDR2 FVKESK. The CDR3 length is 16 residues. CDR3 sequence: CASSRRLAVSTDTQYF. In DNA form, the CDR3 reads TGTGCCAGCAGCCGGAGACTAGCAGTGAGCACAGATACGCAGTATTTT.

J is TRBJ2-7 and V is TRBV3-1 (or the pseudogene TRBV3-2); TRBD1 might be the D (5 bases). V was shortened by 5 bases and J by 2 bases, with 13 bases between the two germline ends. The CDR3 runs 14 residues. CDR1 and CDR2 from the germline V gene are LGHDT and YNNKEL (reference sequence). CDR3 amino acids: CASSYSTATYEQYF. CDR3 in DNA: TGTGCCAGCAGCTACTCGACAGCGACCTACGAGCAGTACTTC.

V gene TRBV11-3 combines with J gene TRBJ2-1, with TRBD1 matching 8 bases. The CDR3 spans 14 residues. CDR1 is SGHNT, CDR2 YENEEA, per germline. Trimming at V came to 3 bases and at J to 9 bases, leaving 7 bases not matched to a gene. DNA of the CDR3: TGTGCCAGCAGCTTGGACAGGGTGTACGGTGAGCAGTTCTTC. Residues: CASSLDRVYGEQFF.

This clone was seen a single time. The chain employs TRBV30 and TRBJ2-7; 13 nucleotides line up with TRBD2. The CDR3 contains 15 residues. Germline CDR1 GTSNPN, CDR2 SVGIG (reference sequence). V shed 5 bases, J shed 7 bases, and the junction held 11 bases outside the gene matches. The CDR3 DNA reads TGTGCCTGGGGACTAGCGGGAGCCCTTTCGGGGGAGCAGTACTTC. Its protein is CAWGLAGALSGEQYF.

The V call is TRBV19, the J call TRBJ1-2; no definite D call. Germline CDR1 reads LNHDA; CDR2 reads SQIVND (reference sequence). The CDR3 sequence is 13 residues long. V was clipped by 7 bases and J by 7 bases, with 16 bases between them. CDR3 nucleotide sequence: TGTGCCAGTAAAGGAGGGCCGAGGGTTGGCTACACCTTC. Translated, it gives CASKGGPRVGYTF. Full variable domain (missing parts from reference TRBV19 and TRBJ1-2): DGGITQSPKYLFRKEGQNVTLSCEQNLNHDAMYWYRQDPGQGLRLIYYSQIVNDFQKGDIAEGYSVSREKKESFPLTVTSAQKNPTAFYLCASKGGPRVGYTFGSGTRLTVV.

The V call is TRBV5-1, the J call TRBJ2-7; a possible D gene is TRBD2 (6 bases). There are 14 residues in the CDR3. V shed 4 bases and J shed 2 bases, with 13 bases lying between them. Germline CDR1 reads SGHRS; CDR2 reads YFSETQ. Here the CDR3 reads CASSRDSDAYEQYF. The CDR3 region has the DNA TGCGCCAGCAGCCGGGACTCTGATGCCTACGAGCAGTACTTC.

This clone showed up many times. The chain links TRBV4-2 to TRBJ2-3, with 9 bases aligning to TRBD1. Germline values: CDR1 LGHNA, CDR2 YNFKEQ. The CDR3 is made up of 15 amino acids. After removal of 3 bases from V and 4 bases from J, the junction contained 5 bases not matched to a gene. The CDR3: CASSQTQGAADTQYF. For the CDR3, the DNA is TGTGCCAGCAGCCAGACACAGGGGGCAGCAGATACGCAGTATTTT.

This rearrangement joins TRBV19 to TRBJ1-1, with unresolved D. Per the germline V gene, CDR1 is LNHDA and CDR2 is SQIVND (reference sequence). The V end was cut by 1 base, the J end by 4 bases, with 4 bases between. The CDR3 has 12 amino acids. This chain's CDR3 is CASSIGSTEAFF. The CDR3 DNA reads TGTGCCAGTAGTATAGGCAGCACTGAAGCTTTCTTT.

The genes are TRBV30 and TRBJ2-1; 14 nucleotides align to TRBD2. The ends lost 4 bases at V and 7 bases at J; junction bases unmatched: 6. The germline V gene has CDR1 GTSNPN and CDR2 SVGIG (reference sequence). This CDR3 has 15 amino acids. CDR3 nucleotides: TGTGCCTGGACCAAGGGACTAGCGGGAGCTAATGAGCAGTTCTTC. Its protein is CAWTKGLAGANEQFF.

This clone was picked up many times. The CDR3 coding sequence is TGTGCCTACTCAGGGACAGGGGTCTATGGCTACACCTTC. Translating it yields CAYSGTGVYGYTF. The chain has TRBV30 and TRBJ1-2; TRBD1 agrees at 10 bases. The CDR3 has 13 residues. Per the germline V gene, CDR1 is GTSNPN and CDR2 is SVGIG (reference sequence). V shed 7 bases, J shed 4 bases, and the junction held 6 bases outside the gene matches.

V is TRBV3-1 (or the pseudogene TRBV3-2) and J is TRBJ2-2; D is perhaps TRBD1 (6 bases). The germline V and J ends were trimmed by 2 bases and 5 bases, with 15 bases remaining between them. The germline CDR1 and CDR2 sequences are LGHDT and YNNKEL (reference sequence). This CDR3 is 16 amino acids long. The chain's CDR3 is CASSQSHQGFTGELFF. The CDR3 region has the DNA TGTGCCAGCAGCCAATCCCATCAGGGGTTTACCGGGGAGCTGTTTTTT.